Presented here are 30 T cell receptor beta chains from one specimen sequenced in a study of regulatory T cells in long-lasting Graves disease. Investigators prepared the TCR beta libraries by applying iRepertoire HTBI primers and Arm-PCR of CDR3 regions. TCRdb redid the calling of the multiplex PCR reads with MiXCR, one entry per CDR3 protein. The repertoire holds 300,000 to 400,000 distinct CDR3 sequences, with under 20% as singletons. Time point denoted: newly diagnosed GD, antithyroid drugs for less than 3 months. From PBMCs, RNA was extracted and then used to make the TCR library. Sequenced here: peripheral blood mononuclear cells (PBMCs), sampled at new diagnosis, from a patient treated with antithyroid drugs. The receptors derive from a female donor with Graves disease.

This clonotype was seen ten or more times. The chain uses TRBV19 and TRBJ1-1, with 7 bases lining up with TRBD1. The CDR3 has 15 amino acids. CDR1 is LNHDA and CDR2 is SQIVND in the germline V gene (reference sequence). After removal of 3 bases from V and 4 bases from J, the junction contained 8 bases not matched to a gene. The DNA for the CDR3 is TGTGCCAGTAGTATCTCCCGGGACAGCCGCACTGAAGCTTTCTTT. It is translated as CASSISRDSRTEAFF.

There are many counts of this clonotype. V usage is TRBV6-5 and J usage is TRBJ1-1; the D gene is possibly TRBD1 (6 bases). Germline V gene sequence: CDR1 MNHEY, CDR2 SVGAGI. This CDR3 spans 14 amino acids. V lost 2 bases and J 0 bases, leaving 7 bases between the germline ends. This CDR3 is CASSYGQLNTEAFF. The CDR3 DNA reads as TGTGCCAGCAGTTACGGACAGTTGAACACTGAAGCTTTCTTT.

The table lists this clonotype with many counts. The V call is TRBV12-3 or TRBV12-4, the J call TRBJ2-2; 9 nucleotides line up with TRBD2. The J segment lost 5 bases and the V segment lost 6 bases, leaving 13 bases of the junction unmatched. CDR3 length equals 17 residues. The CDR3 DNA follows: TGTGCCAGCAGCCGACCCCCGCGGGGGGGGTGGACCGGGGAGCTGTTTTTT. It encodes CASSRPPRGGWTGELFF.

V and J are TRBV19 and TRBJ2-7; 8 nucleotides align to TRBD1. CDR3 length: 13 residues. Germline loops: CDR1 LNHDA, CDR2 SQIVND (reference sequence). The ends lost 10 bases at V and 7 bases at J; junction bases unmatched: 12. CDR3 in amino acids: CATPPGGSPEQYF. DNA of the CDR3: TGTGCCACCCCCCCAGGGGGCAGCCCTGAGCAGTACTTC.

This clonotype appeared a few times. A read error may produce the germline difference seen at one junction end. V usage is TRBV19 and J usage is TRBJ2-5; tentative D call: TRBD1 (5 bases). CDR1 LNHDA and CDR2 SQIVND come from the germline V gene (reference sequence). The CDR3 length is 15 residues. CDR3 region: CASGIGVLEHNEQYF. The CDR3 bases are TGTGCCAGTGGTATAGGGGTGCTCGAGCACAATGAGCAGTACTTC.

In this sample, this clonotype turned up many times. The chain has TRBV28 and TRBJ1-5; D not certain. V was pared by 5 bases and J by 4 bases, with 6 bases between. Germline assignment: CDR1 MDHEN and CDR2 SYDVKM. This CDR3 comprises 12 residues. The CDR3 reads CASSPHNQPQHF. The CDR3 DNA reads TGTGCCAGCAGTCCCCATAATCAGCCCCAGCATTTT.

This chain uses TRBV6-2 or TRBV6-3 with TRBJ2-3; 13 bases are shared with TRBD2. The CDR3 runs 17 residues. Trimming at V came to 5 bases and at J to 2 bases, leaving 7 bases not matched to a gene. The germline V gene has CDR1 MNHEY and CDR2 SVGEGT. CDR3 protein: CASSARLAGGITDTQYF. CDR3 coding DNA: TGTGCCAGCAGTGCGCGACTAGCGGGAGGTATCACAGATACGCAGTATTTT.

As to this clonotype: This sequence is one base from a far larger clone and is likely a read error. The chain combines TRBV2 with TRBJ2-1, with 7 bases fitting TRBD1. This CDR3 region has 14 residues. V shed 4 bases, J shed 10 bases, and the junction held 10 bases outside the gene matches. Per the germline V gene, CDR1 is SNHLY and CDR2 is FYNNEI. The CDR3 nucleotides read TGTGCCAGCAGTGCCGGGACAGCCAACTACGAGCAGTTCTTC. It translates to CASSAGTANYEQFF.

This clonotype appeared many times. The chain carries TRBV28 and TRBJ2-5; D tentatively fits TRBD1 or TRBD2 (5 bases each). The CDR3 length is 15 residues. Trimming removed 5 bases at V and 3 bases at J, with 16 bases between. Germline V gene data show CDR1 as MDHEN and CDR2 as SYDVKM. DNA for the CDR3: TGTGCCAGCAGTGGGGGTGGAGCAGAAAAAGAGACCCAGTACTTC. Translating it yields CASSGGGAEKETQYF. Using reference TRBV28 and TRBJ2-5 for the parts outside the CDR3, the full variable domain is DVKVTQSSRYLVKRTGEKVFLECVQDMDHENMFWYRQDPGLGLRLIYFSYDVKMKEKGDIPEGYSVSREKKERFSLILESASTNQTSMYLCASSGGGAEKETQYFGPGTRLLVL.

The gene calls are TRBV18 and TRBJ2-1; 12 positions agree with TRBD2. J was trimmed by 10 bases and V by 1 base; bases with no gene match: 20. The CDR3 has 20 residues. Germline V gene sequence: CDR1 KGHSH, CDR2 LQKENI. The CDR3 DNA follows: TGTGCCAGCTCACCACACCGTCTGACTAGCGGGGGACTCTTGCCTCGGGAGCAGTTCTTC. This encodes CASSPHRLTSGGLLPREQFF.

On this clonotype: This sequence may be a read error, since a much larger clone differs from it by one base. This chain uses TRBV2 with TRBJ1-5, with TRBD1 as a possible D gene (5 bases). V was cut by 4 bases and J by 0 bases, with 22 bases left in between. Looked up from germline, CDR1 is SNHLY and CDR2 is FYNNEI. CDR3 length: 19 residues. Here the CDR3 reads CASSGGWDGDNYSNQPQHF. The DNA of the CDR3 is TGTGCCAGCAGTGGAGGGTGGGACGGGGATAACTATAGCAATCAGCCCCAGCATTTT.

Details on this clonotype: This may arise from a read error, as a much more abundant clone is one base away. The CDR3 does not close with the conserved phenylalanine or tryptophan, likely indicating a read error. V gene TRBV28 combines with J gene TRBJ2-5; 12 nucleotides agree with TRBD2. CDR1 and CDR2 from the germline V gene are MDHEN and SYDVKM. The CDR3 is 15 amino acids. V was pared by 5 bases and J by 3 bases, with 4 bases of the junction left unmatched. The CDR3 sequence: CASSLAGGVKETQYS. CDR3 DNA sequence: TGTGCCAGCAGTCTAGCGGGAGGGGTTAAAGAGACCCAGTACTCC.

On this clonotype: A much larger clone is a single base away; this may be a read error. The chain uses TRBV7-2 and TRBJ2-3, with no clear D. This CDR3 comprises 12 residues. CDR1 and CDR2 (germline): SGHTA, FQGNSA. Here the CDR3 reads CSSEDVTDTQYF. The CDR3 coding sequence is TGTTCCAGCGAGGACGTTACAGATACGCAGTATTTT.

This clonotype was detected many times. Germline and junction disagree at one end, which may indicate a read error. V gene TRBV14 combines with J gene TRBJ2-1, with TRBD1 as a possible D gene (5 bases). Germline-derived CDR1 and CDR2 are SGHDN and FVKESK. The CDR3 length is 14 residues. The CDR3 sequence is CASSQVAGSNKQFF. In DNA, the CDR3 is TGTGCCAGCAGCCAAGTGGCAGGGTCCAATAAGCAGTTCTTC.

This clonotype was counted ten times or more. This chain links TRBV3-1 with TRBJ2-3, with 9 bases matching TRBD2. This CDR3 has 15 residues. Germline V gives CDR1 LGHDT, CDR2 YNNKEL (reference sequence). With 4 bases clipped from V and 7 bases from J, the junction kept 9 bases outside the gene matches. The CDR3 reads CASSRPIAGAYTQYF. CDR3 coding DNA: TGTGCCAGCAGCCGGCCGATAGCGGGAGCATATACGCAGTATTTT.

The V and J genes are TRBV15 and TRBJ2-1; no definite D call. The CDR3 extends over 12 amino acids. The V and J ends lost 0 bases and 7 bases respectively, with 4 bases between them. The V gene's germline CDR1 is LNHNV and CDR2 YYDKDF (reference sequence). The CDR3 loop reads CATSREENEQFF. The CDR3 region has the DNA TGTGCCACCAGCAGAGAGGAAAATGAGCAGTTCTTC.

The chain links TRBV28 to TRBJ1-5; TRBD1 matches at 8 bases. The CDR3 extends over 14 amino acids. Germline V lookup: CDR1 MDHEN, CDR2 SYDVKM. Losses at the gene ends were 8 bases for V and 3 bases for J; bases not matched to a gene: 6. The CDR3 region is CASRTGQFNQPQHF. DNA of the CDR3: TGTGCCAGCCGGACAGGGCAATTCAATCAGCCCCAGCATTTT. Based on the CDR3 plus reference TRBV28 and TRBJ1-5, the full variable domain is DVKVTQSSRYLVKRTGEKVFLECVQDMDHENMFWYRQDPGLGLRLIYFSYDVKMKEKGDIPEGYSVSREKKERFSLILESASTNQTSMYLCASRTGQFNQPQHFGDGTRLSIL.

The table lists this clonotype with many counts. CDR3 bases: TGCGCCAGCAGCTTGGAGGGTCAGGGGTTGCATGAGCAGTTCTTC. Protein sequence: CASSLEGQGLHEQFF. The chain employs TRBV5-1 and TRBJ2-1; possible D gene TRBD1, 6 bases. Germline loops: CDR1 SGHRS, CDR2 YFSETQ. The V gene lost 0 bases and the J gene lost 8 bases, with 15 bases spanning the gap. This CDR3 spans 15 amino acids.

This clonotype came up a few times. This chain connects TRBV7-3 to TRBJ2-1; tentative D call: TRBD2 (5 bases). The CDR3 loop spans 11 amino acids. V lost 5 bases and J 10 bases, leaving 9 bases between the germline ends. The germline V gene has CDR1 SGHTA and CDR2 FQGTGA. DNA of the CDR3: TGTGCCAGCAGCGCAGGACTGGAGCAGTTCTTC. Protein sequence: CASSAGLEQFF.

For the CDR3, the DNA is TGTGCCAGCAGTCGTGGGACTAGCGGAGGGGGGACAGATACGCAGTATTTT. Its translation: CASSRGTSGGGTDTQYF. The chain employs TRBV12-3 or TRBV12-4 and TRBJ2-3, with TRBD2 matching over 11 bases. The CDR3 has 17 amino acids. V lost 5 bases and J lost 3; bases outside the gene matches: 10.

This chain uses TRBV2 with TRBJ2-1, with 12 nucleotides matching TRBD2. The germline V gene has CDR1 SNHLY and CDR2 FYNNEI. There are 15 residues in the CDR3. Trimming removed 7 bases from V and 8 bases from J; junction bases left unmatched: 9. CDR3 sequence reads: CASTETSGSTYEQFF. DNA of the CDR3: TGTGCCAGCACCGAGACTAGCGGGAGTACCTATGAGCAGTTCTTC.

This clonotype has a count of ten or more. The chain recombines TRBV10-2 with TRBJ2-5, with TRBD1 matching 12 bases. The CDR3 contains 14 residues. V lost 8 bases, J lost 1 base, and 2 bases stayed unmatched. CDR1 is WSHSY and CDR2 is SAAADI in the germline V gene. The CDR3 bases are TGCGCCAGCCGGGACAGGGGGCCCCAAGAGACCCAGTACTTC. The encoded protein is CASRDRGPQETQYF.

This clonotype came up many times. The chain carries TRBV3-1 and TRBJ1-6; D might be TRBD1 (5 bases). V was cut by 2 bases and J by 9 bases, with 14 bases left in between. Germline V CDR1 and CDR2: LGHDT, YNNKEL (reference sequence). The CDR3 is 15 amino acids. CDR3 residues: CASSQPGPKGSPLHF. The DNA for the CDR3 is TGTGCCAGCAGCCAACCGGGACCAAAGGGTTCACCCCTCCACTTT.

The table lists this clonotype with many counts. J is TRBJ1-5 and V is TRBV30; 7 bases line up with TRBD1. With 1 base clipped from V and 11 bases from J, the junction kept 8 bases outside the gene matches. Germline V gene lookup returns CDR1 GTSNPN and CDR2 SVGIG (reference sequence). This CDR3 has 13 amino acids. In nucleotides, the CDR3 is TGTGCCTGGAGTGGACAGGGAGCTGGGGCCCAGCATTTT. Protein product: CAWSGQGAGAQHF.

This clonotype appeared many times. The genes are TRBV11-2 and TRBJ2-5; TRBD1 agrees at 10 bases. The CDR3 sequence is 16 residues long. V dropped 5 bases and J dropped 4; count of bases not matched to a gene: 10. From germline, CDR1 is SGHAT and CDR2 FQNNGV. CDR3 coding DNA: TGTGCCAGCAGCCAGGGGGACAGGGGAGGTCGAGAGACCCAGTACTTC. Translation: CASSQGDRGGRETQYF.

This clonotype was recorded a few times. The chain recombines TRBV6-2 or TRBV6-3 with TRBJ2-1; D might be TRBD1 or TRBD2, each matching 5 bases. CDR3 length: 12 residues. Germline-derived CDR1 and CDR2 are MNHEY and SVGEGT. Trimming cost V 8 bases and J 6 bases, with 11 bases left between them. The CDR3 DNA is TGTGCCAGCGGGACCTTCACCAATGAGCAGTTCTTC. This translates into CASGTFTNEQFF.

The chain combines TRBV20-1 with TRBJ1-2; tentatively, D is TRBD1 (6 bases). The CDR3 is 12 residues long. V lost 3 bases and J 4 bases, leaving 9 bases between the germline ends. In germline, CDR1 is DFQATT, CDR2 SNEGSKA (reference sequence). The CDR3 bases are TGCAGTGCTAGTCAGGGGCTCTATGGCTACACCTTC. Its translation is CSASQGLYGYTF.

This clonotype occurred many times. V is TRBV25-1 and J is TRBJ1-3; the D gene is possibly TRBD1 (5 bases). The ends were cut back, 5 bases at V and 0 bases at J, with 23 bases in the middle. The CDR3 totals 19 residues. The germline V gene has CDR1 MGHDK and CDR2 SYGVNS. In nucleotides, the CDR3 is TGTGCCAGCAGTCCACAAATCCCTTTTTGGGGGAGCTCTGGAAACACCATATATTTT. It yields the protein CASSPQIPFWGSSGNTIYF.

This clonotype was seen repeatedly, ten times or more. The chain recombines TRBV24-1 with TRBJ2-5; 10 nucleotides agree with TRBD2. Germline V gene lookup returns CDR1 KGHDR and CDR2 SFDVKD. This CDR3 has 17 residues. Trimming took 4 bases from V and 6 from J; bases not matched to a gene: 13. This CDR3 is CATSDPSITSGMKTQYF. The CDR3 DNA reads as TGTGCCACCAGTGACCCCTCCATTACTAGCGGGATGAAGACCCAGTACTTC.

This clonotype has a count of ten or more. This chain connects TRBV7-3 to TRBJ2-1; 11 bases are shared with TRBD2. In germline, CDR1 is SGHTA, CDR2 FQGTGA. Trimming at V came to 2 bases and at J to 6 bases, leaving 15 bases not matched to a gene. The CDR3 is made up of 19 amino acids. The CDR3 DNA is TGTGCCAGCAGCTTAGAAGGGACTAGCGGAGGAGCCCTCCGCAATGAGCAGTTCTTC. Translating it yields CASSLEGTSGGALRNEQFF.